This TCR beta chain was retrieved from a study of cytomegalovirus exposure and HLA in healthy donors (dated by TCRdb to 2016 to 2017). Background for the entire study: An earlier analysis of some 620 of the donors reported over 250 Gb of sequence data and around 100 million unique TCR beta sequences obtained from around 180 million T cells. To decide whether each TCR beta V gene segment behaved as functional or pseudogenic, an earlier analysis of approximately 620 of the donors relied on high-throughput TCR beta sequencing. Among 398 genotyped donors of the cohort, an average of around 250,000 unique TCR beta nucleotide sequences was sequenced per donor, of which about 18% were non-productive. The study combined high-throughput TCR immunosequencing, statistical association of individual TCRs with disease status, and machine learning to predict cytomegalovirus infection status. In addition to the first cohort of roughly 670 subjects, a separate validation cohort of 130 or so different subjects was used. In the later analysis, no new phenotypic data were used to find candidate immune exposures; instead, reliance was placed on TCR beta sequences and their occurrence across donors. All discovery cohort repertoires had been generated on a single sequencing platform. Typing coverage differed by locus: A, B, C, DRB1 and DQB1 were typed in roughly 620-640 donors, DQA1 in about 560, DPA1 in 606, and DPB1 in roughly 470. Class I and class II HLA loci were covered by the typing at four-digit resolution. Roughly 5 DR-DQ haplotypes were treated as single units for association and clustering because of strong linkage in the cohort. Roughly 300 gigabases of sequencing data and roughly 81 million unique TCR sequences made up an early release that covered several hundred HLA-typed donors. The study was designed to test whether signatures of past pathogen exposure could be identified by cataloging public T cell receptors. Donor age, sex, ethnicity and CMV serostatus were collected together with the repertoire data. Using immunosequencing, the study profiled T cell repertoires from 640 or so subjects and related those repertoires to cytomegalovirus serostatus. Of the 300 to 450 genotyped donors, less than 90% were placed in the genetic ancestry cluster associated with self-reported Caucasian donors. In a later genetic analysis, genome-wide SNP genotypes for about 55% of the 666 donors were used, and that subset was treated as a discovery cohort. A later analysis re-examined previously published TCR beta repertoires from roughly 720 donors and added high-resolution HLA genotyping to investigate patterns of TCR occurrence. Points the paper makes about the study in general: The study listed around 160 TCR beta chains as associated with cytomegalovirus. The classifier was reported to diagnose cytomegalovirus status with high specificity and sensitivity in both the original and validation cohorts. Roughly uniform sequencing depth across donors was assumed in presence/absence analyses, although this assumption may not hold. A further reported finding was that TCR beta sequences accurately predicted the HLA-A and HLA-B alleles for most subjects in the first cohort. According to a later analysis, TCR association rates differed among HLA loci, with DRB1 alleles showing the most associated TCRs and HLA-C alleles showing the fewest. Fewer than 20 rarely observed V segments, including chromosome 9 orphons, were excluded from the earlier analysis of about 500 of the donors because counts were too low. In a later analysis, HLA-associated TCR beta chains showed more clonal expansion and lower generation probabilities than non-associated chains that were equally common. In a later analysis, most CMV-associated TCR beta chains were found to appear HLA-restricted, with HLA associations seemingly driven largely by CMV exposure. In a later genetic analysis, a missense DCLRE1C variant was associated with V-gene and J-gene trimming of TCR beta chains, and the association was replicated in an independent cohort. In a later analysis, about 17,000 TCR beta sequences were associated with specific HLA alleles at a false discovery rate of 0.05. Compared with the 666-donor mean, donors in an Asian-associated ancestry cluster had fewer N-insertions in productive TCRs, according to a later genetic analysis. The 87-base-pair reads could not distinguish some IMGT-functional V segments, including TRBV6-2 and TRBV6-3, so those segments were excluded. Only TCR beta chains were sequenced in this cohort, and the absence of alpha or paired-chain data limited detectable features. HLA typing was unavailable for some donors at each locus, so association tests used only the typed subset. A few of the identified cytomegalovirus-associated TCR beta chains were confirmed in vitro to be specific for cytomegalovirus antigens. When HLA alleles, especially DR and DQ, strongly co-occurred, TCR associations were difficult to assign to individual alleles. Immune exposure information for the cohort was limited to CMV serostatus. Across donors, most TCR sequences were observed very rarely, whereas some public TCRs were present in many individuals. A later analysis reported that several top co-occurrence clusters appeared linked to parvovirus B19, influenza, CMV and Epstein-Barr virus. A group of highly shared sequence variants was considered likely to be a technical artifact of the sequencing pipeline. Broadly in line with IMGT annotations, most TCR beta V segments showed up in productive rearrangements about 90% or about 30% of the time in an earlier analysis of 450 to 750 of the donors. Linkage disequilibrium might explain the correlated functional status among segregating V segments, but an unknown experimental factor could not be excluded. The authors suggested that the approach could potentially be generalized to other disease states and immunological phenotypes.

Remarks on this clone: The specificity of this receptor is unknown. No per-base quality is available; no much larger clone lies one base away.

The library came from the immunoSEQ multiplex PCR assay. The multiplex PCR relied on a mix of 60 forward primers for TCR Vbeta segments and 13 reverse primers for TCR Jbeta segments. A multiplex PCR assay on genomic DNA amplified the CDR3 region of rearranged TCR beta genes. On the Illumina HiSeq System, the amplified TCR beta libraries were sequenced as 87-base-pair reads. For the original study's pipeline: A later analysis tallied roughly 80 million unique TCR beta chains across the 650 to 750 repertoires, and approximately 12 million of those chains were shared by two or more donors. Raw reads were error-corrected and collapsed into unique sequences by a nearest-neighbor algorithm in which closely related sequences were merged to remove PCR and sequencing errors. To assign V, D and J gene segments, CDR3 sequences were aligned to IMGT reference sequences. For a sequence to be retained, a match of at least six nucleotides to both a V gene segment and a J gene segment was required. Rearrangements were classified as productive when the CDR3 lacked stop codons and remained in frame with V and J, and all other rearrangements were classified as non-productive. CDR3 was defined according to IMGT convention as the region running from the second conserved V-encoded cysteine to the conserved J-encoded phenylalanine. In an earlier analysis of around 600 of the donors, sequences lacking an unambiguous match to a single V gene segment were excluded. An earlier analysis of approximately 590 of the donors classified V segments as functional when productive rearrangements were above 56.7% and as segregating when the standard deviation between donors was above 5%. To diagnose cytomegalovirus status from the catalog of TCR beta chain sequences, a statistical classification framework was built. In a later analysis, TCR nucleotide sequences were compared against IMGT/GENE-DB human TR gene sequences so that V and J genes could be assigned. Using the TCRdist pipeline, a later analysis assigned CDR3 sequences along with most-parsimonious VDJ recombination scenarios. In a later analysis, every TCR beta chain was defined by the combination of its CDR3 amino acid sequence and its V-gene family, and reads without a unique V-gene family were dropped. To address suspected cross-contamination and a sequencing artifact, a later analysis removed around 590 highly shared, low-generation-probability nucleotide sequences. In a later analysis, a clonal expansion index for each public chain was calculated from normalized within-repertoire ranks of inferred template counts. In a later analysis, generation probabilities were computed using a VDJ recombination model fitted to out-of-frame rearrangements, and the results were checked against IGoR. In a later analysis, hypergeometric tests were used to score TCR-TCR, TCR-HLA and TCR-CMV co-occurrence, with a repertoire-size bias correction applied to TCR pairs. To estimate false discovery rates, a later analysis permuted the HLA or CMV assignments 20 times. In a later analysis, co-occurring TCRs were grouped using DBSCAN, and TCRdist sequence similarity was added for clustering within HLA-allele-positive subsets. Repertoires with fewer than 30,000 or more than 120,000 public chains, plus five repertoires with anomalous nucleotide sharing, were excluded from co-occurrence clustering. Held by TCRdb, this immuneACCESS table contains in-frame sequences only and omits some clones. Under half of the omission traces to an unresolved V gene where checked; the cause of the rest is unknown. Clonal size and the V and J genes are those of that table, whereas D and trimming came from the DNA. Recorded for this sample are 150,000 to 200,000 clones; approximately 80% of them occurred a single time. The top ten hold under 3% of the sample.

In total, roughly 710 healthy bone marrow donors made up the cohort. At the time of sampling, all cohort members were nominally healthy, though unrecorded immune exposures were likely present. The donor was CMV seronegative and was included in the group of about 400 seronegative cohort members. A peripheral blood sample was provided by each donor, and peripheral blood mononuclear cells were used for TCR beta sequencing. Genomic DNA was extracted from the blood cell samples with the Qiagen DNeasy Blood Extraction Kit. V was cut back by 2 bases and J by 0 bases, leaving a gap of 5 bases between them. Including the terminal cysteine and phenylalanine, the CDR3 comprises 14 residues. Only the CDR3 part of the read is kept: 42 bases, read in frame from the first base. The CDR1 and CDR2 encoded by the germline V gene (reference sequence) are GTSNPN and SVGIG.

Sequencing was carried out using PBMCs. This receptor was obtained from a woman aged 45-65 years in good health and CMV-seronegative. Recombination linked TRBV30 to TRBJ2-6; tentative D gene TRBD1, with 5 bases matching. The sequence in DNA is TGTGCCTGGAGTAGGGGCTCTGGGGCCAACGTCCTGACTTTC. It translates as CAWSRGSGANVLTF.